The rows below give T cell receptor beta chains drawn from one sample of a study of T cells after yellow fever vaccination. TCRdb re-called the 5' RACE reads with MiXCR, one entry per CDR3 protein. The repertoire holds around 600,000 distinct CDR3 sequences, with 9% to 15% as singletons. The sample here was PBMCs, taken on the day of the yellow fever booster vaccination. Receptor source: a man aged 30-40 years who received the YFV17D yellow fever vaccine. The CDR3 runs from the conserved cysteine through the conserved F or W. D genes are given only for firm matches. Clone sizes are given selectively: once, few, many, or a class where the clone is expanded.

>-|TRBJ2-5|few|TRBV6-4
CASSDSAGVKETQYF
TGTGCCAGCAGTGACTCGGCAGGGGTAAAAGAGACCCAGTACTTC
>TRBD1|TRBJ2-5|few|TRBV20-1
CSAPIRDRGMEQTQYF
TGCAGTGCTCCAATCCGGGACAGGGGAATGGAACAGACCCAGTACTTC
>TRBD2|TRBJ2-2|-|TRBV5-6
CASSTTSGRALYTGELFF
TGTGCCAGCAGCACGACTAGCGGGAGGGCCTTGTACACCGGGGAGCTGTTTTTT
>TRBD2|TRBJ2-7|few|TRBV30
CAWSVGTGTSGFYEQYF
TGTGCCTGGAGTGTAGGAACCGGGACTAGCGGCTTCTACGAGCAGTACTTC
>-|TRBJ2-7|-|TRBV9
CASSGGVIEYEQYF
TGTGCCAGCAGCGGTGGGGTCATAGAGTACGAGCAGTACTTC
>TRBD2|TRBJ2-5|few|TRBV29-1
CSVVGGGLVETQYF
TGCAGCGTCGTCGGGGGGGGCCTTGTGGAGACCCAGTACTTC
>TRBD1|TRBJ2-7|-|TRBV5-5
CASIPTGGPDEQYF
TGTGCCAGCATCCCAACAGGGGGCCCTGACGAGCAGTACTTC
>TRBD2|TRBJ2-5|many|TRBV5-6
CASSFRLAGVQETQYF
TGTGCCAGCAGCTTCCGACTAGCGGGGGTTCAAGAGACCCAGTACTTC
>TRBD2|TRBJ2-1|few|TRBV24-1
CATSDATSGRRDEQFF
TGTGCCACCAGTGATGCGACTAGCGGGAGGAGGGATGAGCAGTTCTTC
>TRBD1|TRBJ1-1|few|TRBV20-1
CASYADRDSEAFF
TGCGCTTCATACGCGGACAGGGACTCTGAAGCTTTCTTT
>-|TRBJ2-3|-|TRBV7-8
CASSLWAGGADTQYF
TGTGCCAGCAGCTTATGGGCGGGCGGCGCAGATACGCAGTATTTT
>-|TRBJ2-3|-|TRBV10-3
CAISWEGGTDTQYF
TGTGCCATCAGTTGGGAGGGGGGCACAGATACGCAGTATTTT
>-|TRBJ2-7|-|TRBV18
CASSPLGPVVNEQYF
TGTGCCAGCTCACCACTAGGACCAGTGGTGAACGAGCAGTACTTC
>TRBD2|TRBJ2-2|-|TRBV15
CATSSSGRAITGELFF
TGTGCCACCAGCAGTAGCGGGAGGGCCATCACCGGGGAGCTGTTTTTT
>TRBD2|TRBJ2-7|-|TRBV7-2
CASSSLPGGSYEQYF
TGTGCCAGCAGCTCCCTCCCGGGAGGGTCCTACGAGCAGTACTTC
>-|TRBJ1-2|-|TRBV12-3/TRBV12-4
CASSLRDTYGYTF
TGTGCCAGCAGTTTGAGGGATACCTATGGCTACACCTTC
>TRBD1|TRBJ2-7|few|TRBV20-1
CSAADRGSYEQYF
TGCAGTGCTGCGGACAGGGGCTCCTACGAGCAGTACTTC
>-|TRBJ2-1|-|TRBV3-1
CASSQGLKGIF
TGTGCCAGCAGCCAGGGACTTAAAGGGATCTTC
>-|TRBJ2-3|-|TRBV28
CASKGGTDTQYF
TGTGCCAGCAAGGGTGGCACAGATACGCAGTATTTT
>-|TRBJ2-7|-|TRBV7-2
CASSFAETYEQYF
TGTGCCAGCAGCTTTGCGGAAACCTACGAGCAGTACTTC
>-|TRBJ1-5|-|TRBV6-1
CASWAYGNQPQHF
TGTGCCAGCTGGGCATATGGCAATCAGCCCCAGCATTTT
>-|TRBJ2-4|few|TRBV9
CASSNRENIQYF
TGTGCCAGCAGCAACCGGGAAAACATTCAGTACTTC
>-|TRBJ1-4|few|TRBV10-3
CAINQFNEKLFF
TGTGCCATCAATCAGTTTAATGAAAAACTGTTTTTT
>-|TRBJ1-2|few|TRBV12-3/TRBV12-4
CASSRGRGVYGYTF
TGTGCCAGCAGTAGAGGTCGCGGAGTCTATGGCTACACCTTC
>-|TRBJ1-1|-|TRBV4-3
CASSQDESTEAFF
TGCGCCAGCAGCCAAGATGAGAGCACTGAAGCTTTCTTT
>-|TRBJ1-3|many|TRBV12-3/TRBV12-4
CASSLAHRLGNTIYF
TGTGCCAGCAGTTTAGCTCACAGACTTGGAAACACCATATATTTT
>TRBD1|TRBJ2-1|-|TRBV4-1
CASSQGTGVSYNEQFF
TGCGCCAGCAGCCAGGGAACAGGGGTTTCCTACAATGAGCAGTTCTTC
>-|TRBJ2-1|few|TRBV24-1
CATSETGFNNEQFF
TGTGCCACCAGTGAAACGGGTTTCAACAATGAGCAGTTCTTC
>TRBD2|TRBJ2-1|many|TRBV6-5
CASSFKQGWGGSYNEQFF
TGTGCCAGCAGTTTCAAACAAGGATGGGGGGGCTCCTACAATGAGCAGTTCTTC
>-|TRBJ2-3|-|TRBV29-1
CSVVQATDTQYF
TGCAGCGTTGTCCAGGCCACAGATACGCAGTATTTT
>TRBD2|TRBJ2-1|many|TRBV12-3/TRBV12-4
CASSIKAGETYNEQFF
TGTGCCAGCAGTATAAAAGCGGGAGAAACCTACAATGAGCAGTTCTTC
>TRBD2|TRBJ2-1|-|TRBV5-1
CASSLASSGTLEQFF
TGCGCCAGCAGCTTGGCCTCTAGCGGGACCCTAGAGCAGTTCTTC
>-|TRBJ2-7|-|TRBV4-2
CASSQDTRTYEQYF
TGTGCCAGCAGCCAAGATACGAGAACCTACGAGCAGTACTTC
>-|TRBJ1-1|-|TRBV4-3
CASSPGPSPNTEAFF
TGCGCCAGCAGCCCCGGGCCCTCACCGAACACTGAAGCTTTCTTT
>-|TRBJ1-1|many|TRBV6-1
CASSRQQSVTEAFF
TGTGCCAGCAGTAGACAGCAATCAGTCACTGAAGCTTTCTTT
>TRBD1|TRBJ1-3|-|TRBV27
CASSPTGINTLYF
TGTGCCAGCAGCCCGACAGGGATCAACACCTTATATTTT
>TRBD2|TRBJ2-1|few|TRBV6-1
CATSREGLPSEQFF
TGTGCCACTTCGCGGGAGGGCCTTCCCTCTGAGCAGTTCTTC
>-|TRBJ2-2|few|TRBV5-1
CASSPGTVGELFF
TGCGCCAGCAGCCCTGGGACTGTCGGGGAGCTGTTTTTT
>TRBD2|TRBJ2-1|-|TRBV11-2
CASSFSSGRAMDEQFF
TGTGCCAGCAGCTTCAGTAGCGGGAGGGCCATGGATGAGCAGTTCTTC
>TRBD2|TRBJ2-3|-|TRBV20-1
CSARDLSGSVSDTQYF
TGCAGTGCTAGAGATCTTAGCGGGAGCGTTTCAGATACGCAGTATTTT
>TRBD2|TRBJ2-1|few|TRBV5-1
CASSLVGGRGSNEQFF
TGCGCCAGCAGCTTGGTAGGCGGGAGGGGTTCCAATGAGCAGTTCTTC